A single T cell receptor beta chain is shown here with its context. Its antigen target is currently unknown. Base qualities are not at hand, and no much larger clone is one base apart. These data are taken from a study of tumor-infiltrating lymphocytes in localized non-small cell lung cancer (dated by TCRdb to the early 2020s). General notes on the study: The cohort included patients whose samples were collected after neoadjuvant chemotherapy, as well as both smokers and never-smokers and several histologies. The overall ICON cohort comprised around 150 surgical patients with localized non-small cell lung cancer whose tumors were resected. Alongside flow cytometry, multiplex immunofluorescence, RNA-seq, exome sequencing and proteomics, TCR sequencing was applied to the same patients as one of several integrated assays. The paired tumor versus uninvolved lung comparison of immunoSEQ T-cell fraction included some 54 patients. Each patient provided resected tumor tissue plus uninvolved lung tissue from the same patient, with the uninvolved lung tissue described as non-adjacent to the tumor.

Enrollment in ICON was initiated in April 2016, and the last patient was enrolled in 2018. A subcohort of around 77 patients provided fresh tumor and matched uninvolved tissue for in-depth immune analyses, with TCR sequencing among those analyses. DNA for TCR sequencing was isolated from bulk tissue, and no cell sorting was done. V was cut back by 5 bases and J by 0 bases, leaving a gap of 14 bases between them. The CDR3 sequence holds 15 residues, the cysteine and phenylalanine included. Only CDR3 DNA remains: 45 bases, in frame from the first base. The germline V gene yields MNHEY for CDR1 and SVGAGI for CDR2. TCR sequencing with the immunoSEQ assay provided the T-cell fraction in tumor and uninvolved lung tissue. The study's processing was this. For survival analysis, patients were divided into high (upper tertile) and low (lower two tertiles) T-cell fraction groups, which were compared by log-rank test. A signed-rank test was used to check for differences in T-cell fraction between paired tumor and uninvolved lung. TCRdb limited this immuneACCESS table to in-frame rearrangements with V and J called. A share of clones is missing; checked studies link under half to unresolved V genes, and the rest is unexplained. That table supplies the V and J calls and clone size; D and trimming were determined from the DNA. The sample includes 6,400 or so clones, with about 79% observed a single time. The ten largest clonotypes hold roughly 8% of the sample.

Overall results and qualifications from the work: No difference in TCR-derived T-cell fraction was observed between the flow cytometry-defined immunotypes IM1 (good prognosis) and IM2 (poor prognosis). TCRbeta sequencing supported higher T cell infiltration in tumors than in uninvolved lung tissue, consistent with immunofluorescence CD3 counts. Because different assays used different pieces of the same tissue, intratumor heterogeneity could not be separated from technical variation. Since assay coverage differed from patient to patient depending on how much tissue was available, TCR sequencing was done for only a subset of the cohort.

The chain was built from TRBV6-5 and TRBJ2-7; the D gene could be either TRBD1 or TRBD2, each agreeing at 5 bases. The receptor comes from a human donor with non-small cell lung cancer. Material: uninvolved lung tissue not adjacent to the tumor. The CDR3 loop reads CASSTRDGSSYEQYF. The nucleotides read TGTGCCAGCAGTACCCGGGACGGCAGCTCCTACGAGCAGTACTTC.